This T cell receptor beta chain was captured by sequencing in a study of control samples from healthy donors and cancer patients. The CDR3 has 12 residues. The V and J ends lost 5 bases and 7 bases respectively, with 11 bases between them. Germline V CDR1 and CDR2: SGHVS, FQNEAQ. Assay: immunoSEQ multiplex PCR; the TCRdb copy retains only in-frame clones and omits some. Of around 110,000 clones detected, about 94% appear once; the ten largest clones hold about 2.5%. The sample taken for sequencing was blood. The origin of this receptor is a man aged 25 to 45 in good health. The rearrangement links TRBV7-8 to TRBJ1-1; no firm D call. In DNA form, the CDR3 reads TGTGCCAGCAGCGCCTTGGGCCTTGAAGCTTTCTTT. This codes for CASSALGLEAFF.